Described below is a single T cell receptor (beta chain) sequence and its context. In the original workflow: Amplified reference gene primers provided the basis for estimating nucleated cell counts. Clones were sequenced by immunoSEQ multiplex PCR, and TCRdb holds only the in-frame ones, with some missing. V and J calls plus clone size are reproduced from that table; the DNA served to infer D and trimming. The sample shows 200,000 or so clones, roughly 85% of them seen only once. Participant age was roughly 18 to 90 years, and participants resided in fewer than 25 US areas. Participants' own reports of clinical history determined their cohort assignment. This record belongs to a study of blood T cell repertoires in COVID-19. The TCR originated in a woman between 40 and 55 years old with acute COVID-19. Sequencing was performed on PBMCs or T cells enriched from blood (not recorded which).

CDR3 region: CASGLVTLAGSSYNEQFF. In DNA form, the CDR3 reads TGTGCTAGTGGTTTGGTAACCCTAGCGGGGAGCTCCTACAATGAGCAGTTCTTC. The chain recombines TRBV12-5 with TRBJ2-1; 9 nucleotides agree with TRBD2. The germline V gene has CDR1 LGHNT and CDR2 FRNRAP. The V gene end was trimmed by 0 bases and the J gene end by 0 bases; junction bases not matched to a gene: 6. The CDR3 has 18 residues.